These T cell receptor beta chains were read from a single sample in a study of blood T cell repertoires in COVID-19. The assay was immunoSEQ multiplex PCR, and TCRdb's table has in-frame clones only and misses some. Found here are 35,000 or so clones, more than 80% of them singletons; the top ten hold approximately 15%. Sequencing input: peripheral blood. The receptors stem from a woman aged 70-85 years with acute or convalescent COVID-19. Each CDR3 is given with its conserved first and last residue. D genes are given only for firm matches. The size field is filled for only some rows; it gives once, few, many or a size class.

J: TRBJ2-7
size: -
V: TRBV29-1
D: -
DNA: TGCAGCGTCAGTAATACAGGGACAAACGAGCAGTACTTC
CDR3: CSVSNTGTNEQYF

J: TRBJ2-7
size: -
V: TRBV28
D: TRBD1
DNA: TGTGCCAGCAGTCCTTGGGGGACAGCCTCCTACGAGCAGTACTTC
CDR3: CASSPWGTASYEQYF

J: TRBJ2-1
size: -
V: TRBV5-1
D: TRBD2
DNA: TGCGCCAGCAGCGAGGGAGCGGGGCCCTCCTACAATGAGCAGTTCTTC
CDR3: CASSEGAGPSYNEQFF

J: TRBJ2-7
size: -
V: TRBV6-5
D: TRBD2
DNA: TGTGCCAGCACCACGAGGGAGGGCACCTACGAGCAGTACTTC
CDR3: CASTTREGTYEQYF

J: TRBJ1-2
size: -
V: TRBV3-1/TRBV3-2
D: -
DNA: TGTGCCAGCAGCCCGGGGGGGGGCTATGGCTACACCTTC
CDR3: CASSPGGGYGYTF

J: TRBJ2-2
size: -
V: TRBV5-1
D: -
DNA: TGCGCCAGCAGCTTGGGGCCCGGGAGTAGCGGGGAGCTGTTTTTT
CDR3: CASSLGPGSSGELFF

J: TRBJ2-1
size: few
V: TRBV11-2
D: -
DNA: TGTGCCAGCAGTCCTCCCCCGGGACACAGCTCCTACAATGAGCAGTTCTTC
CDR3: CASSPPPGHSSYNEQFF

J: TRBJ1-3
size: -
V: TRBV19
D: -
DNA: TGTGCCAGTAGTATTCCAGGGGTGGATGGAAACACCATATATTTT
CDR3: CASSIPGVDGNTIYF

J: TRBJ2-1
size: -
V: TRBV2
D: TRBD2
DNA: TGTGCCTACTCCGGCACTAGCGGGAGTTCCGGGAGAAATGAGCAGTTCTTC
CDR3: CAYSGTSGSSGRNEQFF

J: TRBJ2-5
size: -
V: TRBV14
D: -
DNA: TGTGCCAGCAGCCAAGAAAGGGTGGCCGGCAGGGGATTGGTGGAGACCCAGTACTTC
CDR3: CASSQERVAGRGLVETQYF

J: TRBJ2-1
size: few
V: TRBV12-5
D: TRBD2
DNA: TGTGCTAGTGGTTCGGGACTAGCGGGGATGGTGGACGATGAGCAGTTCTTC
CDR3: CASGSGLAGMVDDEQFF

J: TRBJ1-2
size: few
V: TRBV7-6
D: -
DNA: TGTGCCAGCAGCTTAGGGCCCCCCCGGGACACTACTTTTGGTGGCTACACCTTC
CDR3: CASSLGPPRDTTFGGYTF

J: TRBJ2-1
size: few
V: TRBV5-4
D: TRBD2
DNA: TGTGCCAGCAGCCGAGGCACTAGCGGGAGTCTCAATGAGCAGTTCTTC
CDR3: CASSRGTSGSLNEQFF

J: TRBJ2-7
size: -
V: TRBV2
D: TRBD1
DNA: TGTGCCAGCAGTCCCCAGGGGGATCTCTCCTACGAGCAGTACTTC
CDR3: CASSPQGDLSYEQYF

J: TRBJ2-5
size: -
V: TRBV3-1/TRBV3-2
D: -
DNA: TGTGCCAGCAGCCAAGTCGTCCAAGAGACCCAGTACTTC
CDR3: CASSQVVQETQYF

J: TRBJ1-2
size: -
V: TRBV23-1
D: TRBD1
DNA: TGCGCCAGCAGTTTTCGGGACAGAAACAACTATGGCTACACCTTC
CDR3: CASSFRDRNNYGYTF

J: TRBJ1-1
size: -
V: TRBV27
D: -
DNA: TGTGCCAGCAGCCTCCCGGGGAACACTGAAGCTTTCTTT
CDR3: CASSLPGNTEAFF

J: TRBJ2-5
size: -
V: TRBV27
D: TRBD2
DNA: TGTGCCAGCAGTTTTGGGACTAGCGGCGGGGAGACCCAGTACTTC
CDR3: CASSFGTSGGETQYF

J: TRBJ2-3
size: once
V: TRBV12-5
D: TRBD2
DNA: TGTGCTAGTGGATCTACTAGCGGGGGGGGCTGGGGACTGAGCACAGATACGCAGTATTTT
CDR3: CASGSTSGGGWGLSTDTQYF

J: TRBJ2-2
size: once
V: TRBV2
D: TRBD2
DNA: TGTGCCAGCAGTATGACTAGCGGGGCATACGGGGAGCTGTTTTTT
CDR3: CASSMTSGAYGELFF

J: TRBJ1-3
size: -
V: TRBV11-1
D: -
DNA: TGTGCCAGCAGCTTAAACCAGGAAAACACCATATATTTT
CDR3: CASSLNQENTIYF

J: TRBJ2-5
size: -
V: TRBV28
D: TRBD2
DNA: TGTGCCAGCAGTTTCGGCGGGAGGGGTAAAGAGACCCAGTACTTC
CDR3: CASSFGGRGKETQYF

J: TRBJ1-6
size: few
V: TRBV5-1
D: -
DNA: TGCGCCAGCAGCCGCTCTACCCCGGGGGAAGGGGATTCACCCCTCCACTTT
CDR3: CASSRSTPGEGDSPLHF

J: TRBJ2-2
size: few
V: TRBV7-2
D: -
DNA: TGTGCCAGCAGAAGGACTAGGGGGGCGAACACCGGGGAGCTGTTTTTT
CDR3: CASRRTRGANTGELFF

J: TRBJ1-1
size: -
V: TRBV5-1
D: TRBD1
DNA: TGCGCCAGCAGCCCACAACCCGACAGGGGGCGCGTTGAAGCTTTCTTT
CDR3: CASSPQPDRGRVEAFF

J: TRBJ1-1
size: -
V: TRBV6-2/TRBV6-3
D: -
DNA: TGTGCCAGCAGTTACGGGAGGACTGAAGCTTTCTTT
CDR3: CASSYGRTEAFF

J: TRBJ1-5
size: -
V: TRBV21-1
D: -
DNA: TGTGCCAGCAGCGCACCCCCAGCGCAGGGGGGTCAGCCCCAGCATTTT
CDR3: CASSAPPAQGGQPQHF

J: TRBJ1-4
size: few
V: TRBV4-2
D: TRBD1
DNA: TGTGCCAGCAGCCAACCGGGAACCGGGACAGGGAATGAAAAACTGTTTTTT
CDR3: CASSQPGTGTGNEKLFF

J: TRBJ1-6
size: -
V: TRBV6-5
D: -
DNA: TGTGCCAGCTCGTATCAGGGGTGGAATTCACCCCTCCACTTT
CDR3: CASSYQGWNSPLHF

J: TRBJ2-7
size: -
V: TRBV11-2
D: -
DNA: TGTGCCAGCAGCTTTAGAGGGATACTCTACGAGCAGTACTTC
CDR3: CASSFRGILYEQYF

J: TRBJ2-7
size: -
V: TRBV27
D: -
DNA: TGTGCCAGCAGTTTATTTATCGGTACTAGCCACGAGCAGTACTTC
CDR3: CASSLFIGTSHEQYF

J: TRBJ2-2
size: -
V: TRBV4-1
D: TRBD1
DNA: TGCGCCAGCAGCCAGCCAGGGGGTACCGGGGAGCTGTTTTTT
CDR3: CASSQPGGTGELFF

J: TRBJ2-3
size: -
V: TRBV7-9
D: TRBD1
DNA: TGTGCCAGCAGCTCAGGGGGAGATACGCAGTATTTT
CDR3: CASSSGGDTQYF

J: TRBJ2-1
size: -
V: TRBV28
D: TRBD2
DNA: TGTGCCAGCAGTTTCCAGCGGGAAAACAATGAGCAGTTCTTC
CDR3: CASSFQRENNEQFF

J: TRBJ2-5
size: -
V: TRBV7-2
D: TRBD2
DNA: TGTGCCAGCAGTAGTCTAGCGGGAGCGGCTGAGACCCAGTACTTC
CDR3: CASSSLAGAAETQYF

J: TRBJ2-7
size: -
V: TRBV5-4
D: -
DNA: TGTGCCAGCAGCAGACCAGCGATCTCCTACGAGCAGTACTTC
CDR3: CASSRPAISYEQYF

J: TRBJ2-3
size: -
V: TRBV20-1
D: -
DNA: TGCAGTGCTTCAAAAACAGATACGCAGTATTTT
CDR3: CSASKTDTQYF

J: TRBJ2-7
size: -
V: TRBV10-3
D: TRBD1
DNA: TGTGCCATCAGTGAGAGGACCACAGGGGACGAGCAGTACTTC
CDR3: CAISERTTGDEQYF

J: TRBJ2-7
size: few
V: TRBV2
D: -
DNA: TGTGCCAGCCTCCGGGACTTAAACTACGAGCAGTACTTC
CDR3: CASLRDLNYEQYF

J: TRBJ2-7
size: -
V: TRBV2
D: -
DNA: TGTGCCAGCAACCTAAGCTACGAGCAGTACTTC
CDR3: CASNLSYEQYF

J: TRBJ1-4
size: -
V: TRBV3-1/TRBV3-2
D: -
DNA: TGTGCCAGCAGCCTTTTAACAGGGAGCGAAAAACTGTTTTTT
CDR3: CASSLLTGSEKLFF

J: TRBJ2-2
size: -
V: TRBV6-5
D: -
DNA: TGTGCCAGCAGTTCGTCCCCCGGGGAGCTGTTTTTT
CDR3: CASSSSPGELFF

J: TRBJ1-5
size: few
V: TRBV20-1
D: TRBD1
DNA: TGCAGTGCTAGTTACAGGGGTCACAATCAGCCCCAGCATTTT
CDR3: CSASYRGHNQPQHF

J: TRBJ2-3
size: -
V: TRBV7-7
D: -
DNA: TGTGCTAGCAGCCCAGGGGAAGGGGCAGATACGCAGTATTTT
CDR3: CASSPGEGADTQYF

J: TRBJ2-7
size: -
V: TRBV21-1
D: -
DNA: TGTGCCAGCAGCAAAGCGGGGGGACTAGCGGGCTCCTACGAGCAGTACTTC
CDR3: CASSKAGGLAGSYEQYF

J: TRBJ2-3
size: -
V: TRBV6-1
D: TRBD2
DNA: TGTGCCAGCAGTGTGGGGGGGACTAGCGGAACAGATACGCAGTATTTT
CDR3: CASSVGGTSGTDTQYF

J: TRBJ2-2
size: once
V: TRBV7-6
D: -
DNA: TGTGCCAGCAGCTTAATTCCTAGTTCTGTACCCGGGGAGCTGTTTTTT
CDR3: CASSLIPSSVPGELFF